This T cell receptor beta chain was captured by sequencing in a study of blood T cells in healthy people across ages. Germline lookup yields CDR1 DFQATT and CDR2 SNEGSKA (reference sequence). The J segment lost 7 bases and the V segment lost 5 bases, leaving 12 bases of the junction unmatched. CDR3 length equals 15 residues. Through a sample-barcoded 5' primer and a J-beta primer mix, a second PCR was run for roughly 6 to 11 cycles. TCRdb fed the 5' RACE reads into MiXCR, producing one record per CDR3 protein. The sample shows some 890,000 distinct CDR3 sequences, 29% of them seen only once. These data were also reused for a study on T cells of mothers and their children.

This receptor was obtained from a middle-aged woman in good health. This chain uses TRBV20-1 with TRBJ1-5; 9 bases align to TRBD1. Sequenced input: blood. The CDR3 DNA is TGCAGTGCTTTCGGCGGACAGGGGAACTCCCAGCCCCAGCATTTT. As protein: CSAFGGQGNSQPQHF.